This entry concerns a single T cell receptor (beta chain). The sample is drawn from a study of blood T cell repertoires in COVID-19. About the study: PBMCs, B-cell-depleted T cells, or T cells provided the cDNA or gDNA that made up the material.

TCRdb's copy holds only in-frame clones and misses some; the assay was immunoSEQ multiplex PCR. This sample has some 48,000 clones, with 70% to 85% found just once. The germline CDR1 and CDR2 sequences are MNHEY and SVGAGI. This CDR3 has 15 residues. Trimming cost V 2 bases and J 3 bases, with 13 bases left between them. The receptor was isolated from a woman aged 45-60 years with acute COVID-19. The sample was PBMCs or T cells enriched from blood (not recorded which). The chain carries TRBV6-5 and TRBJ1-2; unclear D gene. DNA for the CDR3: TGTGCCAGCAGTTACGGCGGTAACTTGGACTATGGCTACACCTTC. Its protein product is CASSYGGNLDYGYTF.